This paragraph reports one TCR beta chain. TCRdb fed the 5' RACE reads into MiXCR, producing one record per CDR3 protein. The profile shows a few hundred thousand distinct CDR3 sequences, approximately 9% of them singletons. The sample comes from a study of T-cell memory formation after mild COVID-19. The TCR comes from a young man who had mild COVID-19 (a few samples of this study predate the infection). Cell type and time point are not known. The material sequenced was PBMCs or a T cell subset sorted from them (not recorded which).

The CDR3 DNA reads as TGCGCCAGCAGCGGGAGGGGGGATGAGCAGTTCTTC. It translates to CASSGRGDEQFF. The chain carries TRBV5-1 and TRBJ2-1, with D tentatively TRBD2 (7 bases). Germline V gene sequence: CDR1 SGHRS, CDR2 YFSETQ. V shed 4 bases and J shed 8 bases, with 10 bases lying between them. The CDR3 is 12 amino acids.